A single TCR beta chain is shown here with its context. Its target is not known. This record comes from a study of OX40 agonist ivuxolimab in advanced cancers. Across the study: Patients assigned to dose escalation were diagnosed with hepatocellular carcinoma, melanoma, renal cell or head and neck cancer.

Sequenced by immunoSEQ multiplex PCR; TCRdb stores in-frame clones only, minus some. Seen here are more than 80,000 clones, roughly 92% observed once, and the top ten hold around 2.5%. Notes on the study in general: Circulating CD4+ and CD8+ T cells showed clonal expansion by week 6 at 0.1 to 3.0 mg/kg.

The germline CDR1 and CDR2 sequences are SGHAT and FQNNGV. V lost 2 bases to trimming and J lost 1 base; unmatched junction nucleotides: 9. CDR3 length equals 18 residues. The sequencing here drew on CD4+ or CD8+ T cells sorted from blood, taken in a trial of the OX40 agonist ivuxolimab. The TCR sequence derives from an adult with an advanced solid tumor such as melanoma, head and neck, liver or kidney cancer. The chain is built from TRBV11-2 and TRBJ2-2; 8 bases fit TRBD1. Written as DNA, the CDR3 is TGTGCCAGCAGCTTAAAGGGCAGGGGGCAAGGGAACACCGGGGAGCTGTTTTTT. Translated: CASSLKGRGQGNTGELFF.